Following are 10 T cell receptor beta chains from one sample sequenced in a study of T cell responses to AZD1222 COVID-19 vaccine. Only in-frame clones appear in the TCRdb table, and some are missing; sequencing was by immunoSEQ multiplex PCR. The data contain some 150,000 clones, 80% to 95% of them singletons. The sample consisted of peripheral blood, taken on day 0 of MenACWY control vaccination. The receptors were gathered from an adult in good health.

This clone has just one count. This specimen includes other DNA sequences encoding the same CDR3. The chain couples TRBV5-1 to TRBJ1-5; 8 positions agree with TRBD1. The V segment lost 5 bases and the J segment 2 bases; nucleotides outside the gene matches: 3. The CDR3 has 14 residues. Germline loops: CDR1 SGHRS, CDR2 YFSETQ. CDR3: CASSLTGGNQPQHF. DNA of the CDR3: TGCGCCAGCAGTTTGACAGGGGGCAATCAGCCCCAGCATTTT. Complete variable domain (other parts from reference TRBV5-1 and TRBJ1-5): KAGVTQTPRYLIKTRGQQVTLSCSPISGHRSVSWYQQTPGQGLQFLFEYFSETQRNKGNFPGRFSGRQFSNSRSEMNVSTLELGDSALYLCASSLTGGNQPQHFGDGTRLSIL.

The chain joins TRBV28 to TRBJ1-2; a weak D match, TRBD1 (5 bases). The CDR3 totals 12 residues. V lost 7 bases to trimming and J lost 4 bases, with 10 bases between them. Looked up from germline, CDR1 is MDHEN and CDR2 is SYDVKM. CDR3 coding DNA: TGTGCCAGCACATTGGGGGGCTATGGCTACACCTTC. It is translated as CASTLGGYGYTF.

This chain links TRBV19 with TRBJ1-5, with 8 bases that match TRBD1. From germline, CDR1 is LNHDA and CDR2 SQIVND (reference sequence). This CDR3 comprises 15 residues. The junction had 8 bases not matched to a gene; V was cut back by 3 bases and J by 7 bases. The DNA of the CDR3 is TGTGCCAGTAGTATGGCCAGGGGGCGCGTGCAGCCCCAGCATTTT. Its protein product is CASSMARGRVQPQHF.

This sequence joins TRBV5-6 and TRBJ1-3; D unclear. Trimming shortened V by 3 bases and J by 3 bases, and 13 bases separated the two germline ends. The CDR3 extends over 15 amino acids. Germline CDR1 reads SGHDT; CDR2 reads YYEEEE. Here the CDR3 reads CASSWGVGSGNTIYF. The CDR3 region has the DNA TGTGCCAGCAGCTGGGGAGTAGGGAGTGGAAACACCATATATTTT. The variable domain in full, completed from reference TRBV5-6 and TRBJ1-3, reads DAGVTQSPTHLIKTRGQQVTLRCSPKSGHDTVSWYQQALGQGPQFIFQYYEEEERQRGNFPDRFSGHQFPNYSSELNVNALLLGDSALYLCASSWGVGSGNTIYFGEGSWLTVV.

The V and J genes are TRBV4-1 and TRBJ1-4; D gene uncertain. Germline V gene sequence: CDR1 MGHRA, CDR2 YSYEKL. Deletions cut 5 bases from V and 8 bases from J, with 18 bases between. The CDR3 extends over 15 amino acids. The CDR3 region is CASSLGGLGREKLFF. As DNA, the CDR3 is TGCGCCAGCAGCTTGGGAGGCCTGGGTCGCGAAAAACTGTTTTTT.

V and J are TRBV28 and TRBJ2-7, with 12 bases aligning to TRBD2. The V segment lost 5 bases and the J segment 7 bases; nucleotides outside the gene matches: 6. This CDR3 comprises 14 residues. CDR1 is MDHEN, CDR2 SYDVKM, per germline. CDR3: CASSPSGGGTEQYF. CDR3 nucleotide sequence: TGTGCCAGCAGTCCTAGCGGGGGGGGAACTGAGCAGTACTTC.

This clone was recorded once. This sequence joins TRBV5-1 and TRBJ1-6, with D possibly being TRBD1 (5 bases). Deletions cut 4 bases from V and 14 bases from J, with 22 bases between. The CDR3 loop spans 15 amino acids. CDR1 is SGHRS, CDR2 YFSETQ, per germline. CDR3 protein: CASSPGALLDQTLHF. CDR3 bases: TGCGCCAGCAGCCCCGGGGCCCTTCTTGATCAGACCCTCCACTTT.

V and J are TRBV6-5 and TRBJ1-5; no reliable D call. There are 12 residues in the CDR3. Germline CDR1 is MNHEY and CDR2 is SVGAGI. Trimming took 8 bases from V and 4 from J, leaving 9 bases between them. In DNA, the CDR3 is TGTGCCAGCGGATGGGGAAATCAGCCCCAGCATTTT. This codes for CASGWGNQPQHF.

This clone was counted between two and nine times. The V and J genes are TRBV7-8 and TRBJ1-4, with D possibly TRBD1 on 5 matching bases. V shed 0 bases and J shed 7 bases, with 21 bases lying between them. From germline, CDR1 is SGHVS and CDR2 FQNEAQ. This CDR3 spans 18 amino acids. The DNA for the CDR3 is TGTGCCAGCAGCTTAGCCAACCCTGGGACGGGAGTCGCTGAAAAACTGTTTTTT. Translation: CASSLANPGTGVAEKLFF.

The chain carries TRBV6-5 and TRBJ1-1, with 8 bases fitting TRBD1. The CDR3 consists of 14 residues. J gave up 4 bases and V 2 bases, and 3 bases lay outside the gene matches. CDR1 and CDR2 from the germline V gene are MNHEY and SVGAGI. Written as DNA, the CDR3 is TGTGCCAGCAGTTACCAGGGGGCTTTCACTGAAGCTTTCTTT. Amino acids: CASSYQGAFTEAFF.